This T cell receptor (beta chain) was retrieved from a study of regulatory T cells in long-lasting Graves disease. Through Arm-PCR of CDR3 regions and iRepertoire HTBI primers, TCR beta libraries were built. TCRdb recomputed calls from the multiplex PCR reads with MiXCR, one row per CDR3 protein. The repertoire holds fewer than 550,000 distinct CDR3 sequences, with more than 15% as singletons. As to time point: newly diagnosed GD, antithyroid drugs for less than 3 months. TCR sequences were obtained from RNA taken from PBMCs. The germline gives CDR1 GTSNPN, CDR2 SVGIG (reference sequence). The CDR3 contains 12 residues. V was trimmed by 6 bases and J by 3 bases, leaving 8 bases between them. This clonotype has a count of ten or more. This same sample was also taken into another study, of T cells in Graves' hyperthyroidism and ophthalmopathy.

The sequencing used peripheral blood mononuclear cells (PBMCs), collected at new diagnosis, from a patient treated with antithyroid drugs. This chain joins TRBV30 and TRBJ1-4; D is ambiguous. This sequence originates from a woman aged 40-60 years with Graves disease. CDR3 in amino acids: CACPGPNEKLFF. CDR3 sequence (DNA): TGTGCCTGCCCGGGCCCTAATGAAAAACTGTTTTTT.